The 13 T cell receptor beta chains presented below share a single source sample, sequenced in a study of T-cell memory formation after mild COVID-19. TCRdb re-called the 5' RACE reads through MiXCR, storing one row per CDR3 protein. The table shows fewer than 650,000 distinct CDR3 sequences, with around a sixth occurring only once. The sample taken for sequencing was PBMCs or a T cell subset sorted from them (not recorded which). The receptors stem from an adult woman who had mild COVID-19 (a few samples of this study predate the infection). Cell type and time point are not known.

This clonotype appeared a few times. The V and J genes are TRBV5-1 and TRBJ2-7, with 7 nucleotides matching TRBD2. Trimming removed 5 bases from V and 1 base from J; junction bases left unmatched: 6. The CDR3 runs 14 residues. CDR1 and CDR2 from the germline V gene are SGHRS and YFSETQ. In nucleotides, the CDR3 is TGCGCCAGCAGTTGGGCGGGAGCATCCTACGAGCAGTACTTC. It yields the protein CASSWAGASYEQYF.

V is TRBV6-2 or TRBV6-3 and J is TRBJ2-5; 15 positions agree with TRBD2. Germline assignment: CDR1 MNHEY and CDR2 SVGEGT. The junction had 3 bases not matched to a gene; V was cut back by 2 bases and J by 2 bases. The CDR3 has 17 amino acids. CDR3 nucleotides: TGTGCCAGCAGTTACCTAGGACTAGCGGGAGGGCAAGAGACCCAGTACTTC. Residues: CASSYLGLAGGQETQYF.

This CDR3 reads CASSFLPGTGYNEQFF. CDR3 DNA: TGTGCCAGTAGTTTCCTTCCCGGGACAGGGTACAATGAGCAGTTCTTC. The chain links TRBV19 to TRBJ2-1; 9 nucleotides align to TRBD1. The CDR3 runs to 16 residues. Trimming took 5 bases from V and 4 from J; bases not matched to a gene: 9. The germline V gene has CDR1 LNHDA and CDR2 SQIVND (reference sequence).

The chain employs TRBV7-6 and TRBJ2-5; TRBD1 or TRBD2 may be the D gene (5 bases each). Germline lookup yields CDR1 SGHVS and CDR2 FNYEAQ. The CDR3 loop spans 15 amino acids. V dropped 5 bases and J dropped 2 bases, with 15 bases sitting between them. CDR3: CASSLWDLGQETQYF. DNA of the CDR3: TGTGCCAGCAGCCTTTGGGACCTGGGGCAAGAGACCCAGTACTTC. The variable domain in full, with the rest retrieved from reference TRBV7-6 and TRBJ2-5, is GAGVSQSPRYKVTKRGQDVALRCDPISGHVSLYWYRQALGQGPEFLTYFNYEAQQDKSGLPNDRFSAERPEGSISTLTIQRTEQRDSAMYRCASSLWDLGQETQYFGPGTRLLVL.

This clonotype came up once. The chain has TRBV4-1 and TRBJ2-5; D may correspond to TRBD1 or TRBD2 (5 bases each). The CDR3 length is 15 residues. V was pared by 2 bases and J by 7 bases, with 17 bases between. Germline lookup yields CDR1 MGHRA and CDR2 YSYEKL. For the CDR3, the DNA is TGCGCCAGCAGCCAAAATGAGGGACCATGGGGGACCCAGTACTTC. This sequence encodes CASSQNEGPWGTQYF.

In its sample, this clonotype was seen a few times. V and J are TRBV5-1 and TRBJ2-3; 8 bases align to TRBD1. The CDR3 consists of 14 residues. Per the germline V gene, CDR1 is SGHRS and CDR2 is YFSETQ. Germline trimming cut 4 bases from V and 2 bases from J; bases unmatched to any gene: 3. CDR3 protein: CASSRTGNTDTQYF. CDR3 nucleotides: TGCGCCAGCAGCAGGACAGGGAACACAGATACGCAGTATTTT. The full variable domain, rest sourced from reference TRBV5-1 and TRBJ2-3, is KAGVTQTPRYLIKTRGQQVTLSCSPISGHRSVSWYQQTPGQGLQFLFEYFSETQRNKGNFPGRFSGRQFSNSRSEMNVSTLELGDSALYLCASSRTGNTDTQYFGPGTRLTVL.

This clonotype was seen more than once but under ten times. The chain recombines TRBV3-1 with TRBJ2-3; a weak D match, TRBD1 (6 bases). V shed 0 bases and J shed 0 bases, with 10 bases lying between them. Germline V gene lookup returns CDR1 LGHDT and CDR2 YNNKEL (reference sequence). This CDR3 is 16 amino acids long. Here the CDR3 DNA reads TGTGCCAGCAGCCAAGAGTTCAGGGGAAGCACAGATACGCAGTATTTT. Translation gives CASSQEFRGSTDTQYF.

This chain uses TRBV7-2 with TRBJ1-1, with 10 bases matching TRBD1. This CDR3 spans 15 amino acids. V trimming: 5 bases; J trimming: 8 bases; junction bases outside the gene matches: 11. CDR1 and CDR2 from the germline V gene are SGHTA and FQGNSA. CDR3 residues: CASSLSTGQGTEAFF. The CDR3 region has the DNA TGTGCCAGCAGCCTCAGCACGGGACAGGGGACGGAAGCTTTCTTT. Full variable domain (outside the CDR3, taken from reference TRBV7-2 and TRBJ1-1): GAGVSQSPSNKVTEKGKDVELRCDPISGHTALYWYRQSLGQGLEFLIYFQGNSAPDKSGLPSDRFSAERTGGSVSTLTIQRTQQEDSAVYLCASSLSTGQGTEAFFGQGTRLTVV.

A remark on this clonotype: This may stem from a read error, because a much larger clone lies one nucleotide away. The chain employs TRBV7-6 and TRBJ2-1, with 13 bases that match TRBD2. CDR3 length equals 15 residues. Germline trimming cut 5 bases from V and 6 bases from J; bases unmatched to any gene: 4. Per germline, CDR1 SGHVS and CDR2 FNYEAQ. CDR3 region: CASSPWTSGGNEQFF. CDR3 DNA sequence: TGTGCCAGCAGCCCCTGGACTAGCGGGGGCAATGAGCAGTTCTTC.

This clonotype was observed a few times. The rearrangement joins TRBV2 to TRBJ1-2; a weak D match, TRBD1 (6 bases). The germline V gene has CDR1 SNHLY and CDR2 FYNNEI. V shed 8 bases and J shed 5 bases, with 21 bases lying between them. The CDR3 spans 15 residues. The CDR3 loop is CASLGGQSKLYGYTF. The CDR3 region has the DNA TGTGCCAGCCTGGGAGGACAGAGTAAACTTTATGGCTACACCTTC.

The CDR3 reads CASSWGPTDRGVYTF. In DNA form, the CDR3 reads TGTGCCAGCAGTTGGGGACCGACCGACAGGGGGGTCTACACCTTC. The V and J genes are TRBV6-5 and TRBJ1-2; 9 positions match TRBD1. CDR3 length: 15 residues. The V gene end was trimmed by 4 bases and the J gene end by 10 bases; junction bases not matched to a gene: 13. Per germline, CDR1 MNHEY and CDR2 SVGAGI.

CDR3 DNA sequence: TGTGCCAGCAGTCAGCGGAGGTACTCCTACGAGCAGTACTTC. Residues: CASSQRRYSYEQYF. The rearrangement links TRBV12-3 or TRBV12-4 to TRBJ2-7, with D tentatively TRBD2 (5 bases). CDR3 length equals 14 residues. Trimming shortened V by 5 bases and J by 0 bases, and 11 bases separated the two germline ends.

This chain uses TRBV29-1 with TRBJ2-5, with a tentative D call TRBD1 (6 bases). Trimming shortened V by 8 bases and J by 1 base, and 11 bases separated the two germline ends. CDR3 length: 12 residues. Germline V gene sequence: CDR1 SQVTM, CDR2 ANQGSEA. The CDR3 sequence is CSFTGLQETQYF. The CDR3, as DNA: TGCAGCTTTACAGGGCTCCAAGAGACCCAGTACTTC.